Included here is one TCR beta chain sequence, with context. All donors were healthy HIV-negative adults lacking recent acute infections or vaccinations. The source of the sample is a study of shared clonotypes between healthy human individuals. TCRdb keeps only in-frame clones here, not all; method: immunoSEQ multiplex PCR. The repertoire consists of roughly 500,000 clones, with 76% occurring once and the leading ten covering 10% to 15%. The CDR3 extends over 15 amino acids. Trimming took off 2 bases at V and 7 bases at J, with 16 bases between the two ends. Germline V gene data show CDR1 as SGDLS and CDR2 as YYNGEE.

The specimen sequenced was PBMCs. The chain links TRBV9 to TRBJ2-1; D perhaps matches TRBD1 (6 bases). The clonotype was recovered from a woman aged 40 to 49 in good health. Some clones in this sample may be carry-over from other donors' samples. Here the CDR3 reads CASSVMQIRGNEQFF. DNA of the CDR3: TGTGCCAGCAGCGTTATGCAGATCAGGGGAAATGAGCAGTTCTTC.